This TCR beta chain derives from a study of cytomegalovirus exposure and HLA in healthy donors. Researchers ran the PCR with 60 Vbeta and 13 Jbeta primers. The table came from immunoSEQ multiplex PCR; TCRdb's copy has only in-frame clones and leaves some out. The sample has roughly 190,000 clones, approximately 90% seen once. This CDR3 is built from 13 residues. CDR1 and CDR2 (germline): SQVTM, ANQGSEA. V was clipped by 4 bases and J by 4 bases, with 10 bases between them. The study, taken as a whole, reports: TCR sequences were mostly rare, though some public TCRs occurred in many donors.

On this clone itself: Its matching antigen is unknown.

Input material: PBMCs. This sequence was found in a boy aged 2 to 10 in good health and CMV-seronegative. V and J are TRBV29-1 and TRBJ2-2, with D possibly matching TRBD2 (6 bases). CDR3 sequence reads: CSVGGDGTGELFF. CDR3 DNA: TGCAGCGTTGGGGGGGACGGCACCGGGGAGCTGTTTTTT.